This entry concerns a single T cell receptor (beta chain). Its target is unknown. It was with 60 Vbeta and 13 Jbeta primers that the PCR ran. Generated by immunoSEQ multiplex PCR, the TCRdb table keeps only in-frame clones and is missing some. This sample's clone table lists around 50,000 clones. The data derive from a study of cytomegalovirus exposure and HLA in healthy donors. V dropped 3 bases and J dropped 0 bases, with 11 bases sitting between them. CDR1 and CDR2 (germline): PRHDT, FYEKMQ (reference sequence). The CDR3 runs to 15 residues. Study-wide points: Across donors, sequencing depth was assumed by presence/absence analyses to be roughly uniform.

The TCR sequence derives from a female donor in good health and CMV-seronegative. This chain joins TRBV13 and TRBJ2-5; D not resolved. What was sequenced was PBMCs. The CDR3 loop reads CASSFSPEDQETQYF. The CDR3 nucleotides are TGTGCCAGCAGCTTTAGCCCCGAAGACCAAGAGACCCAGTACTTC. The full variable domain, completed using reference TRBV13 and TRBJ2-5, is AAGVIQSPRHLIKEKRETATLKCYPIPRHDTVYWYQQGPGQDPQFLISFYEKMQSDKGSIPDRFSAQQFSDYHSELNMSSLELGDSALYFCASSFSPEDQETQYFGPGTRLLVL.